The entry below gives a single T cell receptor (beta chain) sequence along with its context. The antigen is not known. The source of the sample is a study of Tregs in tolerant kidney transplant recipients. Points from the study as a whole: This study did not directly address biological reproducibility.

Regulatory T cells were sorted from thawed PBMCs rested overnight at 37°C with 200 IU/ml IL-2. TCRdb's table, derived via immunoSEQ multiplex PCR, lists solely in-frame clones and lacks some. The sample includes about 18,000 clones, 65% to 90% seen only once; the top ten take 2% to 3%. The sample consisted of Tregs from blood. The sequence derives from a human donor in good health.

The CDR3 spells CASSAREPFTSTDTQYF. As DNA, the CDR3 is TGTGCCAGTAGTGCCCGTGAGCCATTTACTAGCACAGATACGCAGTATTTT. This chain joins TRBV19 and TRBJ2-3; D gene ambiguous. Germline CDR1 LNHDA, CDR2 SQIVND (reference sequence). This CDR3 region has 17 residues. The germline V and J ends were trimmed by 5 bases and 0 bases, with 18 bases remaining between them.